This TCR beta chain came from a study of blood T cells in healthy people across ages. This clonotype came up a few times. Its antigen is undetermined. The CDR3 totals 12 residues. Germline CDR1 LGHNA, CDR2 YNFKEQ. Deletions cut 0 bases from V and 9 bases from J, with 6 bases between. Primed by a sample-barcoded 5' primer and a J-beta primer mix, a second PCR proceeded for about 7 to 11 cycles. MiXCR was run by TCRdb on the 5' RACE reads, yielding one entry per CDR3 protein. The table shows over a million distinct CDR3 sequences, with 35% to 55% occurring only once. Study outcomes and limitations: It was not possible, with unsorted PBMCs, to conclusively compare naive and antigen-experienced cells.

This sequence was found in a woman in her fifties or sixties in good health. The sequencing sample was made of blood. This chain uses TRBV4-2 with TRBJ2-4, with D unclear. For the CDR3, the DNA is TGTGCCAGCAGCCAAGAAAAGGGCATTCAGTACTTC. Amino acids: CASSQEKGIQYF.